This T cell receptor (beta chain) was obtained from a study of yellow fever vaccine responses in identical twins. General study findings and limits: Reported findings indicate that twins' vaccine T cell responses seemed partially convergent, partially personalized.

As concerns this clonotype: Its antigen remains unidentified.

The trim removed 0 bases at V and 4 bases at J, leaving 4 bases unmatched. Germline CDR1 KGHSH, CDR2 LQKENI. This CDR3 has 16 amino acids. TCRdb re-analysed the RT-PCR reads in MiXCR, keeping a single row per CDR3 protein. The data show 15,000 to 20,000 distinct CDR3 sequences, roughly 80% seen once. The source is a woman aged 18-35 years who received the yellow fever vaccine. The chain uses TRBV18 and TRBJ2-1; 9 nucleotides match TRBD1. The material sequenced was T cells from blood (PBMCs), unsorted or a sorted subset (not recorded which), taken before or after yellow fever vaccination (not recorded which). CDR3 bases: TGTGCCAGCTCACCACCTCGGACAGGGGTTTACAATGAGCAGTTCTTC. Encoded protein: CASSPPRTGVYNEQFF.